This paragraph covers one TCR beta chain sequence. This sample is drawn from a study of T cells in tuberculosis. Turning to the study itself: CD1B tetramers identified T cells specific for mycobacterial lipid GMM.

Thawed, overnight-rested PBMC were stained with GMM-loaded CD1B tetramer, viability dye and anti-CD3, then sorted. The CD1B tetramers carried C32 glucose monomycolate purified from Rhodococcus equi. CD14-expressing monocytes were removed from PBMC before cryopreservation and sorting. Each donor contributed roughly 96,000 sorted tetramer-negative cells. The V gene's germline CDR1 is SGHAT and CDR2 FQDESV (reference sequence). V was pared by 3 bases and J by 6 bases, with 8 bases of the junction left unmatched. The CDR3 extends over 15 amino acids. Sequencing of TCR-alpha and TCR-beta chains was unpaired. TCRdb keeps only in-frame clones here, not all; method: immunoSEQ multiplex PCR. The sample holds 80,000 to 100,000 clones, about nine tenths seen once.

Specimen: CD1b-GMM tetramer-negative cells sorted from PBMCs. The chain has TRBV11-1 and TRBJ1-3; 7 bases are shared with TRBD1. This receptor was taken from an adult woman with latent tuberculosis. The CDR3: CASSLSDGQANTIYF. CDR3 bases: TGTGCCAGCAGCTTGAGCGACGGACAGGCAAACACCATATATTTT.